The rows below give T cell receptor beta chains drawn from one sample of a study of blood T cell repertoires in COVID-19. Produced via immunoSEQ multiplex PCR; TCRdb's table is partial and in-frame only. This sample yields fewer than 350,000 clones, of which 85% to 90% are seen a single time; roughly 4.3% belongs to the top ten. Material for sequencing was PBMCs or T cells enriched from blood (not recorded which). The receptors were gathered from a woman in her 30s with acute COVID-19. Each CDR3 is given with its conserved first and last residue. D genes are given only for firm matches. Rows may omit the clone size; those that give it use once, few, many or a size class.

v_call	j_call	clone_size	d_call	cdr3_nt	cdr3_aa
TRBV14	TRBJ2-1	-	-	TGTGCCAGCAGCGCTGGGGGCTGGCAGTTCTTC	CASSAGGWQFF
TRBV27	TRBJ2-1	-	-	TGTGCCAGCAGTTTGGTGGGAGGGGGCTACAATGAGCAGTTCTTC	CASSLVGGGYNEQFF
TRBV3-1/TRBV3-2	TRBJ1-6	-	-	TGTGCCAGCAGCCAAGGAGAGAATTCACCCCTCCACTTT	CASSQGENSPLHF
TRBV10-3	TRBJ1-4	-	TRBD1	TGTGCCATCAGCCAGGGGGCGGCAGCTAATGAAAAACTGTTTTTT	CAISQGAAANEKLFF
TRBV6-5	TRBJ1-5	-	-	TGTGCCAGCAGTTTAGGGGTTAGCAATCAGCCCCAGCATTTT	CASSLGVSNQPQHF
TRBV5-1	TRBJ2-7	-	TRBD2	TGCGCCAGCAGGACTAGCGGGAGTTACGAGCAGTACTTC	CASRTSGSYEQYF
TRBV25-1	TRBJ2-2	-	TRBD1	TGTGCCAGCAGTCGTCAGGGGGCAGGGCTCGGGGAGCTGTTTTTT	CASSRQGAGLGELFF
TRBV27	TRBJ1-5	-	TRBD1	TGTGCCAGCAGTCCTACAGGGGGCGCCGGGAATCAGCCCCAGCATTTT	CASSPTGGAGNQPQHF
TRBV4-3	TRBJ2-7	-	TRBD1	TGCGCCAGCAGCCAAGATGGGACAGGGGGATCCTACGAGCAGTACTTC	CASSQDGTGGSYEQYF
TRBV4-2	TRBJ2-6	-	-	TGTGCCAGCAGCCAAGATGGGGGCGCTGGGGCCAACGTCCTGACTTTC	CASSQDGGAGANVLTF
TRBV28	TRBJ2-1	-	TRBD2	TGTGCCAGCAGTCCCCGGTCTAGCGGGAAAGGTGATGAGCAGTTCTTC	CASSPRSSGKGDEQFF
TRBV5-6	TRBJ2-2	-	-	TGTGCCAGCAGACAGGGTTCGAACACCGGGGAGCTGTTTTTT	CASRQGSNTGELFF
TRBV12-3/TRBV12-4	TRBJ1-1	once	-	TGTGCCAGCAGTTTTTCTTCTGACACTGAAGCTTTCTTT	CASSFSSDTEAFF
TRBV28	TRBJ2-2	-	-	TGTGCCAGCAGTTCCCGACAACGGAACACCGGGGAGCTGTTTTTT	CASSSRQRNTGELFF
TRBV7-2	TRBJ2-2	-	-	TGTGCCAGCAGCTTAGTCTCCGGGGAGCTGTTTTTT	CASSLVSGELFF
TRBV7-3	TRBJ2-2	-	-	TGTGCCAGCAGCTCGGAACAGGGTACGGAGCTGTTTTTT	CASSSEQGTELFF
TRBV5-1	TRBJ2-1	-	TRBD2	TGCGCCAGCAGCTTGGCCGCTAGCGGGAGATACAATGAGCAGTTCTTC	CASSLAASGRYNEQFF
TRBV5-4	TRBJ2-2	-	TRBD2	TGTGCCAGCAGCTCAGCGGGAGGGGAGGGCGGGGAGCTGTTTTTT	CASSSAGGEGGELFF
TRBV28	TRBJ1-1	-	-	TGTGCCAGCAGTTTCGGAGGGAGGGCTGAAGCTTTCTTT	CASSFGGRAEAFF
TRBV1	TRBJ2-5	-	-	TGCACCAGCAGCCAAGATACAGGGGGTTATTCCCAGTACTTC	CTSSQDTGGYSQYF
TRBV2	TRBJ1-5	-	-	TGTGCCAGCTCTCATCAGCCCCAGCATTTT	CASSHQPQHF
TRBV30	TRBJ2-5	-	-	TGTGCCTGGTCTCTGGGGCCTCAAGAGACCCAGTACTTC	CAWSLGPQETQYF
TRBV2	TRBJ1-1	once	-	TGTGCCAGGCAGGGGTTGGGCACTGAAGCTTTCTTT	CARQGLGTEAFF
TRBV2	TRBJ2-1	-	TRBD2	TGTGCCAGCAAAGGGACTATAAACAATGAGCAGTTCTTC	CASKGTINNEQFF
TRBV5-4	TRBJ2-1	-	TRBD2	TGTGCCAGCAGCTTGGGACTAGCGGGAGAGGGGAATGAGCAGTTCTTC	CASSLGLAGEGNEQFF
TRBV3-1/TRBV3-2	TRBJ2-7	-	TRBD1	TGTGCCAGCAGCCAAGATAGGGACAGGGATGAGCAGTACTTC	CASSQDRDRDEQYF
TRBV19	TRBJ2-7	-	TRBD1	TGTGCCAGTAGCGGACAGGGCTACGAGCAGTACTTC	CASSGQGYEQYF
TRBV14	TRBJ1-4	-	-	TGTGCCAGCAGCCAAAAAGGACAGTCTAATGAAAAACTGTTTTTT	CASSQKGQSNEKLFF
TRBV7-9	TRBJ1-2	-	-	TGTGCCAGCAGCTCAGGGGTCACAGATAGTAGGTATGGCTACACCTTC	CASSSGVTDSRYGYTF
TRBV6-1	TRBJ2-5	-	-	TGTGCCAGCAGTGAACGTGGGGAGGCAGAGACCCAGTACTTC	CASSERGEAETQYF
TRBV19	TRBJ1-4	-	TRBD1	TGTGCCAGTAGTATTGGGACAGGGCCCGAAAAACTGTTTTTT	CASSIGTGPEKLFF
TRBV7-2	TRBJ2-2	few	TRBD2	TGTGCCAGCAGCTTAGGATGGGAGGGAACCGGGGAGCTGTTTTTT	CASSLGWEGTGELFF
TRBV5-8	TRBJ2-2	-	-	TGTGCCAGCAGCTTGCGGTTGGTAGGTTCCGGAGGAAACACCGGGGAGCTGTTTTTT	CASSLRLVGSGGNTGELFF
TRBV14	TRBJ2-1	once	-	TGTGCCAGCAGCCAGACAGGACTCTACAATGAGCAGTTCTTC	CASSQTGLYNEQFF
TRBV18	TRBJ1-4	-	TRBD1	TGTGCCAGCTCACCACAGTCGCCGGGACAGGTTGCAACTAATGAAAAACTGTTTTTT	CASSPQSPGQVATNEKLFF
TRBV6-5	TRBJ2-7	-	TRBD2	TGTGCCAGCAGACTCGGACTAGCAGCCTCCTACGAGCAGTACTTC	CASRLGLAASYEQYF
TRBV7-8	TRBJ2-2	-	-	TGTGCCAGCAGCTTGACTTCTCCGAACACCGGGGAGCTGTTTTTT	CASSLTSPNTGELFF
TRBV4-3	TRBJ2-2	-	-	TGCGCCAGCAGCCAAGTCTTGTCCGGGGAGCTGTTTTTT	CASSQVLSGELFF
TRBV5-4	TRBJ2-1	-	TRBD2	TGTGCCAGCAGCACAAGGTCCGGGACTAGCTCCTACAATGAGCAGTTCTTC	CASSTRSGTSSYNEQFF
TRBV4-1	TRBJ2-2	-	TRBD2	TGCGCCAGCAGCCCTAGACTAGCGGGAGGCACCGGGGAGCTGTTTTTT	CASSPRLAGGTGELFF
TRBV19	TRBJ2-4	-	-	TGTGCCAGTAGTATGTCGGGGATGGACATTCAGTACTTC	CASSMSGMDIQYF
TRBV19	TRBJ2-2	-	TRBD2	TGTGCCAGTAGTATAACTTATCAAGGGAGCGGGAGGGCCAATACCGGGGAGCTGTTTTTT	CASSITYQGSGRANTGELFF
TRBV27	TRBJ2-1	-	-	TGTGCCAGCAGTATATCGGGAGTCCTGGTCGGGGAGCAGTTCTTC	CASSISGVLVGEQFF
TRBV9	TRBJ2-3	-	-	TGTGCCAGCAGCGTGGGGGGTCAGGGCACAGATACGCAGTATTTT	CASSVGGQGTDTQYF
TRBV2	TRBJ2-7	few	-	TGTGCCAGCATCGTGGACTTAGACTACGAGCAGTACTTC	CASIVDLDYEQYF
TRBV13	TRBJ1-1	-	-	TGTGCCAGCAGCCCTTGGGGGGGTGAAGCTTTCTTT	CASSPWGGEAFF
TRBV7-9	TRBJ2-3	-	-	TGTGCCAGCAGCTTATGGGGGCTGGCAGATACGCAGTATTTT	CASSLWGLADTQYF
TRBV6-5	TRBJ1-2	-	TRBD1	TGTGCCAGCAGTCCCGCCGTTCAGGGGGGCTATGGCTACACCTTC	CASSPAVQGGYGYTF